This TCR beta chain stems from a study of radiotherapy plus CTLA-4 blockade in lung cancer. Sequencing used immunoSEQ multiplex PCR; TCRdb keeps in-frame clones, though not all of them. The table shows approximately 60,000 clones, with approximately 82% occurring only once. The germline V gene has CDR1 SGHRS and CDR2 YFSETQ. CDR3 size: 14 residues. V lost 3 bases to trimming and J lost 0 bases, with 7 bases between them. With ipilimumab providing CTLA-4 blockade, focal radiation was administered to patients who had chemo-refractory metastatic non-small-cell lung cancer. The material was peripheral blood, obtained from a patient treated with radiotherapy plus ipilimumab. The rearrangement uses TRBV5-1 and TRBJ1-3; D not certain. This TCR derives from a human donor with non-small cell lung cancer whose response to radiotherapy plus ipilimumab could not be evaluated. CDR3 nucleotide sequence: TGCGCCAGCAGCTCGACTAGCTCTGGAAACACCATATATTTT. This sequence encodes CASSSTSSGNTIYF.